Following are 32 T cell receptor beta chains from one sample sequenced in a study of technical replicates of blood from a handful of donors. Here immunoSEQ multiplex PCR was the method, and the copy in TCRdb shows in-frame clones only, minus some. The sample contains approximately 99,000 clones, roughly 96% of which appear only once. The sample was T cells isolated from PBMCs. All receptors come from a human donor in good health.

In this sample, this clone turned up a few times. The V call is TRBV7-9, the J call TRBJ1-1, with unresolved D. The germline V and J ends were trimmed by 3 bases and 0 bases, with 17 bases remaining between them. The CDR3 has 17 residues. Germline V gene sequence: CDR1 SEHNR, CDR2 FQNEAQ (reference sequence). The DNA for the CDR3 is TGTGCCAGCAGCTTCTTTTACCTCCGGTTATTGAACACTGAAGCTTTCTTT. It codes for CASSFFYLRLLNTEAFF.

The chain uses TRBV7-8 and TRBJ1-1; D is perhaps TRBD1 (6 bases). Germline V gives CDR1 SGHVS, CDR2 FQNEAQ. V shed 5 bases and J shed 0 bases, with 19 bases lying between them. The length of the CDR3 is 17 residues. The chain's CDR3 is CASSLRQVGLMNTEAFF. CDR3 DNA: TGTGCCAGCAGCCTCCGACAGGTCGGCCTGATGAACACTGAAGCTTTCTTT. Full variable domain (rest looked up from reference TRBV7-8 and TRBJ1-1): GAGVSQSPRYKVAKRGQDVALRCDPISGHVSLFWYQQALGQGPEFLTYFQNEAQLDKSGLPSDRFFAERPEGSVSTLKIQRTQQEDSAVYLCASSLRQVGLMNTEAFFGQGTRLTVV.

V and J are TRBV14 and TRBJ2-7; possibly TRBD2 for D (6 bases). Germline V gene data show CDR1 as SGHDN and CDR2 as FVKESK. The length of the CDR3 is 14 residues. V was clipped by 5 bases and J by 0 bases, with 11 bases between them. CDR3 residues: CASSSRDFSYEQYF. As DNA, the CDR3 is TGTGCCAGCAGCTCAAGGGACTTCTCCTACGAGCAGTACTTC.

The rearrangement links TRBV7-8 to TRBJ2-5; no firm D call. The CDR3 loop spans 14 amino acids. With 5 bases removed from V and 1 base from J, the gap between germline ends came to 11 bases. Germline CDR1 and CDR2: SGHVS and FQNEAQ. The CDR3 loop reads CASSPRRSQETQYF. Written as DNA, the CDR3 is TGTGCCAGCAGCCCACGGCGGAGCCAAGAGACCCAGTACTTC.

The rearrangement links TRBV6-5 to TRBJ1-2; perhaps TRBD1 as D (6 bases). Trimming removed 4 bases from V and 7 bases from J, with 19 bases in between. The CDR3 extends over 15 amino acids. The germline V gene has CDR1 MNHEY and CDR2 SVGAGI. CDR3 DNA sequence: TGTGCCAGCAGTTGGGGGCAGGGGAGTAATGCTGGCTACACCTTC. As protein: CASSWGQGSNAGYTF.

CDR3 loop: CASSQDIREQFF. The CDR3 region has the DNA TGCGCCAGCAGCCAAGATATCCGGGAGCAGTTCTTC. The V gene is TRBV4-1, the J gene TRBJ2-1; D is ambiguous. V was clipped by 0 bases and J by 10 bases, with 7 bases between them. Germline assignment: CDR1 MGHRA and CDR2 YSYEKL. The CDR3 sequence is 12 residues long.

The chain has TRBV27 and TRBJ2-7, with 10 positions matching TRBD1. The CDR3 is made up of 16 amino acids. Germline assignment: CDR1 MNHEY and CDR2 SMNVEV (reference sequence). The V and J ends lost 6 bases and 0 bases, in that order; junction bases with no gene match: 8. This chain's CDR3 is CASSLSGQGNSYEQYF. The CDR3 DNA follows: TGTGCCAGCAGCCTTTCGGGACAGGGGAACTCCTACGAGCAGTACTTC.

This chain uses TRBV4-1 with TRBJ2-3; D remains unclear. This CDR3 spans 17 amino acids. The V and J ends lost 1 base and 5 bases respectively, with 19 bases between them. Looked up from germline, CDR1 is MGHRA and CDR2 is YSYEKL. The CDR3 nucleotides read TGCGCCAGCAGCCAAGCGGTTGTCTTCGACTGGAAAGATACGCAGTATTTT. Its protein is CASSQAVVFDWKDTQYF.

The rearrangement uses TRBV15 and TRBJ2-1; 9 bases fit TRBD2. J lost 9 bases, V lost 6 bases, and 21 bases had no gene match. The CDR3 has 18 amino acids. Germline V lookup: CDR1 LNHNV, CDR2 YYDKDF (reference sequence). In nucleotides, the CDR3 is TGTGCCACCAGTCCGCTCTTGGGCGGGAGGGCCGGATTCGGTGAGCAGTTCTTC. The encoded protein is CATSPLLGGRAGFGEQFF.

The rearrangement links TRBV7-9 to TRBJ1-2; 7 bases agree with TRBD1. This CDR3 is 13 amino acids long. Germline lookup yields CDR1 SEHNR and CDR2 FQNEAQ (reference sequence). After removal of 4 bases from V and 8 bases from J, the junction contained 7 bases not matched to a gene. CDR3: CASSSTDRQGYTF. The CDR3 DNA reads as TGTGCCAGCAGCTCTACGGACAGGCAAGGCTACACCTTC.

The V gene is TRBV7-3, the J gene TRBJ2-1; maybe TRBD1 (6 bases). The CDR3 runs 16 residues. Trimming removed 7 bases at V and 0 bases at J, with 16 bases between. CDR1 SGHTA and CDR2 FQGTGA come from the germline V gene. The CDR3, as DNA: TGTGCCAGCACCGAGCCCGGGACAAGCTCCTACAATGAGCAGTTCTTC. Translation gives CASTEPGTSSYNEQFF. The variable domain in full, completed from reference TRBV7-3 and TRBJ2-1, reads GAGVSQTPSNKVTEKGKYVELRCDPISGHTALYWYRQSLGQGPEFLIYFQGTGAADDSGLPNDRFFAVRPEGSVSTLKIQRTERGDSAVYLCASTEPGTSSYNEQFFGPGTRLTVL.

The chain uses TRBV10-3 and TRBJ2-5; TRBD2 matches at 10 bases. The V gene's germline CDR1 is ENHRY and CDR2 SYGVKD. Trimming cost V 0 bases and J 4 bases; bases outside gene matches: 8. CDR3 length: 17 residues. In DNA form, the CDR3 reads TGTGCCATCAGTGAGTCGAGTAGCGGGGGGCCGGGAGAGACCCAGTACTTC. Protein sequence: CAISESSSGGPGETQYF.

The CDR3 DNA follows: TGTGCCAGCAGCCAAGCCCCGACAGGGACCGCTTTCTTT. The encoded protein is CASSQAPTGTAFF. The V call is TRBV4-2, the J call TRBJ1-1, with 7 positions matching TRBD1. Unmatched junction bases numbered 7, after V lost 1 base and J lost 11 bases. The CDR3 runs to 13 residues. Germline-derived CDR1 and CDR2 are LGHNA and YNFKEQ.

The CDR3 DNA is TGTGCCAGCAGTACAGGGCCAAGGAATTCACCCCTCCACTTT. Its translation: CASSTGPRNSPLHF. V usage is TRBV7-3 and J usage is TRBJ1-6; D might be TRBD1 (6 bases). V lost 6 bases, J lost 7 bases, and 13 bases lay in between. The CDR3 covers 14 residues. Germline CDR1 is SGHTA and CDR2 is FQGTGA.

This clone appeared a single time. This CDR3 reads CAGGPLYNEQFF. In DNA form, the CDR3 reads TGTGCCGGAGGTCCCTTGTACAATGAGCAGTTCTTC. The rearrangement uses TRBV2 and TRBJ2-1; TRBD2 might be the D (5 bases). Between the trimmed V and J ends, which lost 11 bases and 4 bases, there was a span of 12 bases. CDR3 size: 12 residues. Per the germline V gene, CDR1 is SNHLY and CDR2 is FYNNEI.

The gene calls are TRBV2 and TRBJ2-3, with D possibly being TRBD1 (6 bases). Germline lookup yields CDR1 SNHLY and CDR2 FYNNEI. The CDR3 has 14 residues. Trimming took 10 bases from V and 0 from J, leaving 14 bases between them. CDR3 sequence (DNA): TGTGCCAACAATCCAGGGGACAGCACAGATACGCAGTATTTT. Translated: CANNPGDSTDTQYF.

This clone was found once. This chain uses TRBV4-1 with TRBJ2-7; 12 bases match TRBD1. Losses at the gene ends were 0 bases for V and 3 bases for J; bases not matched to a gene: 6. The CDR3 has 17 residues. Germline-derived CDR1 and CDR2 are MGHRA and YSYEKL. The CDR3 nucleotides are TGCGCCAGCAGCCAAGATATTGGGGACAGGGGGCTCTACGAGCAGTACTTC. Protein: CASSQDIGDRGLYEQYF.

The gene calls are TRBV7-3 and TRBJ2-5, with 8 bases lining up with TRBD2. Germline V CDR1 and CDR2: SGHTA, FQGTGA. The CDR3 loop spans 14 amino acids. The J segment lost 3 bases and the V segment lost 4 bases, leaving 4 bases of the junction unmatched. The CDR3 is CASSWNGGEETQYF. The CDR3 region has the DNA TGTGCCAGCAGCTGGAACGGGGGGGAAGAGACCCAGTACTTC.

This chain joins TRBV5-6 and TRBJ1-2; possible D gene TRBD1, 5 bases. V lost 0 bases and J lost 2, with 8 bases in between. The CDR3 extends over 14 amino acids. CDR1 and CDR2 (germline): SGHDT, YYEEEE. For the CDR3, the DNA is TGTGCCAGCAGCTTGGTACAGGCGAACTATGGCTACACCTTC. Protein product: CASSLVQANYGYTF. The full variable domain, with the rest looked up from reference TRBV5-6 and TRBJ1-2, is DAGVTQSPTHLIKTRGQQVTLRCSPKSGHDTVSWYQQALGQGPQFIFQYYEEEERQRGNFPDRFSGHQFPNYSSELNVNALLLGDSALYLCASSLVQANYGYTFGSGTRLTVV.

With regard to this clone: Germline and junction disagree at one end, which may indicate a read error. The rearrangement uses TRBV7-9 and TRBJ2-7, with D perhaps TRBD2 (6 bases). Germline V CDR1 and CDR2: SEHNR, FQNEAQ (reference sequence). This CDR3 is built from 13 residues. The CDR3 is CASSLDGGGGPVF. For the CDR3, the DNA is TGTGCCAGCAGCTTAGACGGTGGGGGAGGCCCGGTATTC.

CDR3 loop: CASVERGRGETQYF. The CDR3 bases are TGTGCCAGCGTTGAGCGGGGGAGGGGAGAGACCCAGTACTTC. The V call is TRBV6-1, the J call TRBJ2-5; the match to TRBD2 covers 8 bases. Trimming at V came to 8 bases and at J to 4 bases, leaving 9 bases not matched to a gene. The CDR3 loop spans 14 amino acids. The germline V gene encodes CDR1 MNHNS and CDR2 SASEGT.

In this sample, this clone turned up once. This chain uses TRBV7-8 with TRBJ2-1; 8 bases fit TRBD2. From germline, CDR1 is SGHVS and CDR2 FQNEAQ. The ends lost 0 bases at V and 5 bases at J; junction bases unmatched: 6. The CDR3 spans 16 residues. Here the CDR3 DNA reads TGTGCCAGCAGCTTAGCTGGGACTAGAGCCAACAATGAGCAGTTCTTC. It translates to CASSLAGTRANNEQFF.

The chain joins TRBV7-3 to TRBJ2-2, with D possibly TRBD1 on 6 matching bases. This CDR3 comprises 13 residues. Germline CDR1 SGHTA, CDR2 FQGTGA. Trimming pared 6 bases from V and 5 bases from J, leaving 10 bases between. The CDR3 spells CASSAGVTGELFF. Here the CDR3 DNA reads TGTGCCAGCAGTGCAGGGGTAACCGGGGAGCTGTTTTTT.

The gene calls are TRBV6-1 and TRBJ2-3; TRBD2 agrees at 8 bases. From germline, CDR1 is MNHNS and CDR2 SASEGT. V shed 5 bases and J 1 base; nucleotides not matched to a gene: 5. The CDR3 runs to 15 residues. The CDR3 protein is CASSSQAGGTDTQYF. The CDR3 DNA reads TGTGCCAGCAGTTCTCAAGCGGGGGGCACAGATACGCAGTATTTT.

The chain uses TRBV7-8 and TRBJ2-7, with 10 positions matching TRBD1. The V and J ends lost 5 bases and 7 bases, in that order; junction bases with no gene match: 14. Germline V CDR1 and CDR2: SGHVS, FQNEAQ. The CDR3 has 16 residues. CDR3 sequence: CASSLVGGQGNREQYF. CDR3 DNA: TGTGCCAGCAGCCTAGTTGGGGGACAGGGGAATAGGGAGCAGTACTTC.

The V and J genes are TRBV19 and TRBJ2-3; D unclear. Germline loops: CDR1 LNHDA, CDR2 SQIVND (reference sequence). Trimming removed 3 bases from V and 4 bases from J, with 2 bases in between. The CDR3 runs 11 residues. CDR3 DNA sequence: TGTGCCAGTAGTATCTCAGATACGCAGTATTTT. Encoded protein: CASSISDTQYF.

V usage is TRBV11-3 and J usage is TRBJ2-2, with TRBD1 matching 8 bases. V lost 6 bases and J lost 4; bases outside the gene matches: 4. CDR1 and CDR2 from the germline V gene are SGHNT and YENEEA. CDR3 length: 14 residues. In DNA, the CDR3 is TGTGCCAGCAGACCTACAGGGGGCACCGGGGAGCTGTTTTTT. Translated: CASRPTGGTGELFF. Together with reference TRBV11-3 and TRBJ2-2, the CDR3 gives the full variable domain: EAGVVQSPRYKIIEKKQPVAFWCNPISGHNTLYWYLQNLGQGPELLIRYENEEAVDDSQLPKDRFSAERLKGVDSTLKIQPAELGDSAVYLCASRPTGGTGELFFGEGSRLTVL.

The gene calls are TRBV9 and TRBJ1-3, with D tentatively TRBD1 (5 bases). CDR1 SGDLS and CDR2 YYNGEE come from the germline V gene. CDR3 length equals 15 residues. Trimming cost V 7 bases and J 2 bases, with 16 bases left between them. CDR3 amino acids: CASAVGGNAGNTIYF. CDR3 bases: TGTGCCAGCGCGGTCGGGGGTAACGCTGGAAACACCATATATTTT.

This chain joins TRBV28 and TRBJ1-1; D ambiguous. Looked up from germline, CDR1 is MDHEN and CDR2 is SYDVKM. Trimming shortened V by 5 bases and J by 3 bases, and 22 bases separated the two germline ends. CDR3 length equals 17 residues. CDR3 sequence: CASSPAKAGGRDTEAFF. CDR3 in DNA: TGTGCCAGCAGTCCAGCTAAGGCGGGAGGGAGAGACACTGAAGCTTTCTTT.

V is TRBV6-5 and J is TRBJ1-4; no reliable D call. Germline lookup yields CDR1 MNHEY and CDR2 SVGAGI. The V gene lost 6 bases and the J gene lost 0 bases, with 14 bases spanning the gap. The CDR3 spans 16 residues. CDR3 protein: CASSYSAWATNEKLFF. The CDR3 region has the DNA TGTGCCAGCAGCTACAGCGCGTGGGCAACTAATGAAAAACTGTTTTTT.

This chain uses TRBV7-8 with TRBJ1-1; D call uncertain. Trimming removed 5 bases from V and 5 bases from J, with 12 bases in between. This CDR3 comprises 13 residues. In germline, CDR1 is SGHVS, CDR2 FQNEAQ. The DNA of the CDR3 is TGTGCCAGCAGCCGTGTAGGGAGAACTGAAGCTTTCTTT. This encodes CASSRVGRTEAFF.

This chain connects TRBV5-1 to TRBJ2-1, with TRBD2 identical over 11 bases. The CDR3 has 16 residues. Trimming cost V 0 bases and J 4 bases; bases outside gene matches: 3. The germline V gene has CDR1 SGHRS and CDR2 YFSETQ. DNA for the CDR3: TGCGCCAGCAGCTTGGCCTCTAGCGGGGGGTACAATGAGCAGTTCTTC. Translation: CASSLASSGGYNEQFF.